The 26 T cell receptor beta chains below come from one sample, sequenced in a study of siplizumab effects on memory and regulatory T cells. Measured with immunoSEQ multiplex PCR; TCRdb has only the in-frame clones, and not every one. The table lists around 87,000 clones, about nine tenths of them singletons. What was sequenced was CD4+ T cells sorted from blood. All receptors derive from a human donor in good health.

This chain joins TRBV5-4 and TRBJ2-7; 8 bases are shared with TRBD2. V lost 4 bases, J lost 0 bases, and 3 bases stayed unmatched. Germline values: CDR1 SGHNT, CDR2 YYREEE (reference sequence). The CDR3 has 14 amino acids. CDR3 coding DNA: TGTGCCAGCAGCCAGACTAGCGACTCCTACGAGCAGTACTTC. Amino acid sequence: CASSQTSDSYEQYF. The complete variable domain, with remaining parts taken from reference TRBV5-4 and TRBJ2-7, reads ETGVTQSPTHLIKTRGQQVTLRCSSQSGHNTVSWYQQALGQGPQFIFQYYREEENGRGNFPPRFSGLQFPNYSSELNVNALELDDSALYLCASSQTSDSYEQYFGPGTRLTVT.

The rearrangement links TRBV29-1 to TRBJ2-3, with 7 positions matching TRBD1. V lost 3 bases, J lost 2 bases, and 5 bases stayed unmatched. This CDR3 region has 14 residues. The germline V gene encodes CDR1 SQVTM and CDR2 ANQGSEA. The CDR3 protein is CSVEVTGVTDTQYF. CDR3 in DNA: TGCAGCGTTGAGGTTACAGGGGTCACAGATACGCAGTATTTT.

CDR3 protein: CASSHWTSGSYEQYF. CDR3 nucleotide sequence: TGTGCCAGCAGTCACTGGACTAGCGGGAGCTACGAGCAGTACTTC. The chain employs TRBV14 and TRBJ2-7; 13 bases line up with TRBD2. Germline V gene lookup returns CDR1 SGHDN and CDR2 FVKESK. CDR3 length: 15 residues. The V and J ends lost 6 bases and 3 bases, in that order; junction bases with no gene match: 5.

J is TRBJ1-2 and V is TRBV27; no definite D call. The CDR3 contains 13 residues. Germline V gene sequence: CDR1 MNHEY, CDR2 SMNVEV (reference sequence). The germline V and J ends were trimmed by 7 bases and 8 bases, with 17 bases remaining between them. CDR3 residues: CASTPRGFGGYTF. The DNA of the CDR3 is TGTGCCAGCACTCCTCGGGGTTTTGGAGGCTACACCTTC.

This clone came up a few times. CDR3 bases: TGTGCCAGCAGCAAGGGCCCTTCCTACGAGCAGTACTTC. Its translation: CASSKGPSYEQYF. The V call is TRBV14, the J call TRBJ2-7; no clear D. The germline CDR1 and CDR2 sequences are SGHDN and FVKESK. The CDR3 is made up of 13 amino acids. V lost 5 bases to trimming and J lost 1 base, with 9 bases between them.

This chain joins TRBV7-2 and TRBJ2-3; D unresolved. V shed 2 bases and J shed 0 bases, with 6 bases lying between them. CDR1 and CDR2 from the germline V gene are SGHTA and FQGNSA. The CDR3 consists of 14 residues. The CDR3 region has the DNA TGTGCCAGCAGCTTAAGTACTAGCACAGATACGCAGTATTTT. Its translation is CASSLSTSTDTQYF.

The chain joins TRBV2 to TRBJ1-5; TRBD1 matches 12 bases. V lost 5 bases to trimming and J lost 4 bases; unmatched junction nucleotides: 3. This CDR3 has 15 residues. The germline gives CDR1 SNHLY, CDR2 FYNNEI. The chain's CDR3 is CASSRDRGRNQPQHF. CDR3 bases: TGTGCCAGCAGTAGGGACAGGGGGCGAAATCAGCCCCAGCATTTT.

This chain uses TRBV21-1 with TRBJ2-3; the table calls TRBD2, which could not be checked here. TRBV21-1 is a pseudogene locus. This CDR3 is built from 14 residues. In DNA, the CDR3 is TGTGCCAGCAGCAAAGAAGACCCGGGAGATACGCAGTATTTT. Translation gives CASSKEDPGDTQYF.

The chain recombines TRBV6-5 with TRBJ1-1, with D unresolved. V lost 0 bases and J lost 0, with 5 bases in between. Germline V gene data show CDR1 as MNHEY and CDR2 as SVGAGI. The CDR3 is 14 residues long. CDR3 region: CASSYSRVNTEAFF. CDR3 sequence (DNA): TGTGCCAGCAGTTACTCTAGAGTGAACACTGAAGCTTTCTTT.

V is TRBV7-8 and J is TRBJ2-2, with a tentative D call TRBD1 (5 bases). Per the germline V gene, CDR1 is SGHVS and CDR2 is FQNEAQ. With 2 bases removed from V and 5 bases from J, the gap between germline ends came to 9 bases. This CDR3 region has 14 residues. The chain's CDR3 is CASSLNRITGELFF. DNA of the CDR3: TGTGCCAGCAGCTTAAACAGGATAACCGGGGAGCTGTTTTTT.

This sequence joins TRBV6-1 and TRBJ2-1, with D unresolved. Trimming removed 6 bases from V and 10 bases from J, with 19 bases in between. Looked up from germline, CDR1 is MNHNS and CDR2 is SASEGT. The CDR3 totals 14 residues. CDR3 amino acids: CASRIGRSREEQFF. CDR3 in DNA: TGTGCCAGCAGAATTGGCAGGAGCAGAGAAGAGCAGTTCTTC.

J is TRBJ1-5 and V is TRBV6-1; D is ambiguous. The CDR3 extends over 14 amino acids. Germline assignment: CDR1 MNHNS and CDR2 SASEGT. Between the trimmed V and J ends, which lost 2 bases and 0 bases, there was a span of 5 bases. The CDR3 spells CASSEWYSNQPQHF. As DNA, the CDR3 is TGTGCCAGCAGTGAATGGTATAGCAATCAGCCCCAGCATTTT.

The chain couples TRBV6-4 to TRBJ2-1; 9 nucleotides line up with TRBD1. Germline trimming cut 0 bases from V and 10 bases from J; bases unmatched to any gene: 7. The CDR3 totals 15 residues. Germline CDR1 is MRHNA and CDR2 is SNTAGT. CDR3 sequence: CASSDSGTGLREQFF. The CDR3 region has the DNA TGTGCCAGCAGTGACTCGGGGACAGGGTTGCGGGAGCAGTTCTTC.

The rearrangement uses TRBV19 and TRBJ2-5; 8 nucleotides match TRBD1. V lost 3 bases and J lost 4; bases outside the gene matches: 1. Germline CDR1 LNHDA, CDR2 SQIVND (reference sequence). CDR3 length equals 13 residues. The DNA for the CDR3 is TGTGCCAGTAGTATTCAGGGGGCAGAGACCCAGTACTTC. Protein: CASSIQGAETQYF.

Only a few counts were recorded for this clone. In nucleotides, the CDR3 is TGTGCCAGCTCACCCGCCAGCACTGAAGCTTTCTTT. This encodes CASSPASTEAFF. The V call is TRBV18, the J call TRBJ1-1, with D unclear. CDR3 length: 12 residues. Per germline, CDR1 KGHSH and CDR2 LQKENI. V dropped 3 bases and J dropped 4 bases, with 6 bases sitting between them.

The rearrangement uses TRBV29-1 and TRBJ2-2; possible D gene TRBD1, 5 bases. The CDR3 runs to 13 residues. Germline lookup yields CDR1 SQVTM and CDR2 ANQGSEA. The CDR3 here is CRMQGVITGELFF. CDR3 nucleotide sequence: TGCAGGATGCAGGGTGTGATCACCGGGGAGCTGTTTTTT.

The rearrangement uses TRBV13 and TRBJ2-5; D perhaps matches TRBD1 (6 bases). The V gene's germline CDR1 is PRHDT and CDR2 FYEKMQ (reference sequence). V gave up 7 bases and J gave up 5 bases, with 17 bases separating them. The CDR3 runs to 14 residues. CDR3 region: CASTRGGVDETQYF. In DNA form, the CDR3 reads TGTGCCAGCACCCGAGGGGGAGTGGATGAGACCCAGTACTTC.

This clone was seen just once. This rearrangement joins TRBV19 to TRBJ2-5; 9 nucleotides line up with TRBD1. This CDR3 region has 15 residues. With 4 bases clipped from V and 3 bases from J, the junction kept 6 bases outside the gene matches. Germline CDR1 LNHDA, CDR2 SQIVND (reference sequence). This CDR3 is CASSNYGQGKETQYF. The CDR3 DNA sequence: TGTGCCAGTAGTAATTACGGACAGGGGAAAGAGACCCAGTACTTC.

The genes are TRBV5-1 and TRBJ2-1; D is uncertain. The CDR3 sequence is 14 residues long. Germline CDR1 reads SGHRS; CDR2 reads YFSETQ. Trimming took off 0 bases at V and 4 bases at J, with 8 bases between the two ends. CDR3 residues: CASSLEGYYNEQFF. In DNA, the CDR3 is TGCGCCAGCAGCTTGGAAGGATATTACAATGAGCAGTTCTTC.

This clone has just one count. The chain couples TRBV11-2 to TRBJ1-1; no clear D gene. Germline V gene lookup returns CDR1 SGHAT and CDR2 FQNNGV. Trimming removed 0 bases from V and 10 bases from J, with 12 bases in between. CDR3 size: 13 residues. Written as DNA, the CDR3 is TGTGCCAGCAGCTTAGATAGGTCCTTGCGAGCTTTCTTT. This gives the protein CASSLDRSLRAFF. The variable domain in full, completed from reference TRBV11-2 and TRBJ1-1, reads EAGVAQSPRYKIIEKRQSVAFWCNPISGHATLYWYQQILGQGPKLLIQFQNNGVVDDSQLPKDRFSAERLKGVDSTLKIQPAKLEDSAVYLCASSLDRSLRAFFGQGTRLTVV.

The V and J genes are TRBV19 and TRBJ2-5; tentative D call: TRBD1 (5 bases). The CDR3 totals 13 residues. From germline, CDR1 is LNHDA and CDR2 SQIVND (reference sequence). Trimming stripped 6 bases from V and 1 base from J, with 9 bases between. The CDR3, as DNA: TGTGCCAGTAGGCGACAGATCCAAGAGACCCAGTACTTC. Amino acid sequence: CASRRQIQETQYF. Complete variable domain (other parts from reference TRBV19 and TRBJ2-5): DGGITQSPKYLFRKEGQNVTLSCEQNLNHDAMYWYRQDPGQGLRLIYYSQIVNDFQKGDIAEGYSVSREKKESFPLTVTSAQKNPTAFYLCASRRQIQETQYFGPGTRLLVL.

Of note for this clone: The junction departs from the called germline gene at one end, perhaps through a read error. V is TRBV18 and J is TRBJ2-1; 9 bases are shared with TRBD2. The CDR3 spans 15 residues. CDR1 and CDR2 (germline): KGHSH, LQKENI. CDR3 amino acids: CASSPGAGGHNGQFF. DNA for the CDR3: TGTGCCAGCTCACCAGGTGCGGGAGGGCACAATGGGCAGTTCTTC. The entire variable domain, with the rest obtained from reference TRBV18 and TRBJ2-1, is as follows: NAGVMQNPRHLVRRRGQEARLRCSPMKGHSHVYWYRQLPEEGLKFMVYLQKENIIDESGMPKERFSAEFPKEGPSILRIQQVVRGDSAAYFCASSPGAGGHNGQFFGPGTRLTVL.

The rearrangement joins TRBV11-2 to TRBJ1-5, with D possibly TRBD1 on 5 matching bases. The CDR3 covers 14 residues. CDR1 SGHAT and CDR2 FQNNGV come from the germline V gene. Deletions cut 0 bases from V and 5 bases from J, with 8 bases between. CDR3 sequence: CASSLDGGDQPQHF. The CDR3 nucleotides are TGTGCCAGCAGCTTAGATGGGGGGGATCAGCCCCAGCATTTT.

The V gene is TRBV7-8, the J gene TRBJ2-1; 11 bases align to TRBD2. This CDR3 contains 17 residues. In germline, CDR1 is SGHVS, CDR2 FQNEAQ. With 5 bases clipped from V and 4 bases from J, the junction kept 10 bases outside the gene matches. In DNA, the CDR3 is TGTGCCAGCAGCCTACGAGTAATAGCGGGAGGGTACAATGAGCAGTTCTTC. Its protein product is CASSLRVIAGGYNEQFF.

The V call is TRBV25-1, the J call TRBJ2-7, with D perhaps matching TRBD1 (6 bases). Trimming left V 2 bases short and J 2 bases short, with 10 bases between. The CDR3 totals 14 residues. Looked up from germline, CDR1 is MGHDK and CDR2 is SYGVNS. CDR3 nucleotides: TGTGCCAGCAGTGAAGGTTGGGGGCCCTACGAGCAGTACTTC. The encoded protein is CASSEGWGPYEQYF.

The chain is built from TRBV7-2 and TRBJ2-7, with 11 bases lining up with TRBD2. The CDR3 runs to 15 residues. Losses at the gene ends were 0 bases for V and 3 bases for J; bases not matched to a gene: 1. Looked up from germline, CDR1 is SGHTA and CDR2 is FQGNSA. The DNA for the CDR3 is TGTGCCAGCAGCTTAGCAACTAGCGGGAGCTACGAGCAGTACTTC. Protein product: CASSLATSGSYEQYF.